The present T cell receptor (beta chain) was sequenced within a study of blood T cell repertoires in COVID-19. About the study: Spain, Italy and the United States supplied samples that represented acute and convalescent COVID-19.

The ends lost 1 base at V and 3 bases at J; junction bases unmatched: 3. Looked up from germline, CDR1 is MNHNS and CDR2 is SASEGT. This CDR3 comprises 16 residues. Profiling relied on immunoSEQ multiplex PCR, and the TCRdb table lists in-frame clones only, not all of them. The sample consists of about 170,000 clones, roughly 87% of them appearing once. Recruits, aged about 18 to 89 years, lived in around 24 US areas. This clone showed up just a few times. The sequence was obtained from a human donor with acute COVID-19. The donor label of this sample is uncertain. Sequencing input: PBMCs or T cells enriched from blood (not recorded which). The genes are TRBV6-1 and TRBJ2-3, with TRBD2 identical over 11 bases. The CDR3 is CASSEEIAGGTDTQYF. CDR3 DNA sequence: TGTGCCAGCAGTGAAGAAATAGCGGGGGGGACAGATACGCAGTATTTT.